The 9 T cell receptor beta chains reported below all come from one sample, sequenced in a study of CD8+CD57+ T cells in acquired aplastic anemia (dated by TCRdb to the late 2010s). The data were produced on an Illumina HiSeq 2000. Genomic DNA served as template for TCR beta VDJ combination and CDR3 sequence profiling. TCRdb handled the public reads itself, with Q25 trimming in fastp and clone calling in MiXCR, and kept productive beta chains. Rows are unified per CDR3 protein, each entry keeping the most common DNA and genes. The sample profile shows roughly 130,000 distinct CDR3 sequences; 48% of them were found once. The ten most abundant clones make up 2.5% to 3% of the sample. Sequencing was carried out using sorted CD4+, CD8+, or CD8+CD57+ T cells (not recorded which) from PBMCs. The origin of the receptors is a human donor in good health, serving as a control.

The chain is built from TRBV18 and TRBJ2-2; unclear D gene. This CDR3 has 14 residues. V dropped 3 bases and J dropped 6 bases, with 11 bases sitting between them. The germline gives CDR1 KGHSH, CDR2 LQKENI. CDR3 amino acids: CASSPRTDAGELFF. The CDR3 DNA reads as TGTGCCAGCTCACCGAGGACGGACGCCGGGGAGCTGTTTTTT.

The V and J genes are TRBV25-1 and TRBJ2-7; D could derive from TRBD1 or TRBD2 (5 bases each). Per germline, CDR1 MGHDK and CDR2 SYGVNS. Trimming removed 1 base at V and 1 base at J, with 17 bases between. CDR3 size: 17 residues. The CDR3 loop reads CASSELGGDPGSYEQYF. CDR3 nucleotide sequence: TGTGCCAGCAGTGAATTAGGTGGGGACCCAGGATCCTACGAGCAGTACTTC.

This clonotype was observed a few times. The V call is TRBV29-1, the J call TRBJ1-2, with D possibly TRBD1 on 6 matching bases. Per germline, CDR1 SQVTM and CDR2 ANQGSEA. This CDR3 contains 12 residues. V shed 6 bases and J shed 7 bases, with 15 bases lying between them. For the CDR3, the DNA is TGCAGCGTCCGGACAGCCTTCTTTGGCTACACCTTC. Translated, it gives CSVRTAFFGYTF.

This sequence joins TRBV29-1 and TRBJ2-7; D gene ambiguous. The germline V gene has CDR1 SQVTM and CDR2 ANQGSEA. Trimming took 2 bases from V and 0 from J, leaving 8 bases between them. This CDR3 is 13 amino acids long. The CDR3 DNA follows: TGCAGCGTTGAAAAAGAGTCCTCCTACGAGCAGTACTTC. As protein: CSVEKESSYEQYF.

There are many counts of this clonotype. The rearrangement uses TRBV6-1 and TRBJ1-2; 9 positions agree with TRBD1. With 4 bases clipped from V and 3 bases from J, the junction kept 3 bases outside the gene matches. Germline CDR1 MNHNS, CDR2 SASEGT. This CDR3 contains 14 residues. CDR3 residues: CASSVRQGDYGYTF. CDR3 sequence (DNA): TGTGCCAGCAGTGTACGACAGGGGGACTATGGCTACACCTTC.

This clonotype was found many times. V and J are TRBV7-2 and TRBJ1-6; D remains ambiguous. The CDR3 is made up of 15 amino acids. Germline V lookup: CDR1 SGHTA, CDR2 FQGNSA. V was clipped by 2 bases and J by 7 bases, with 12 bases between them. The CDR3 region has the DNA TGTGCCAGCAGCTTAAGTGGCGACTTAAATTCACCCCTCCACTTT. It codes for CASSLSGDLNSPLHF.

Regarding this clonotype: A much bigger clone sits one base away, suggesting this may be a read error. The chain is built from TRBV6-1 and TRBJ2-6; D is ambiguous. The CDR3 extends over 17 amino acids. The germline V gene encodes CDR1 MNHNS and CDR2 SASEGT. V lost 7 bases, J lost 2 bases, and 18 bases lay in between. CDR3 sequence (DNA): TGTGCCAGCATCAAACAGAGTACCCGTACTGGGGCCAACGTCCTGACTTTC. This sequence encodes CASIKQSTRTGANVLTF.

CDR3 DNA: TGTGCCAGCAGTGCGGGACAGGGGGCTTGGTCACCCCTCCACTTT. This encodes CASSAGQGAWSPLHF. The V gene is TRBV2, the J gene TRBJ1-6; 12 bases line up with TRBD1. The V gene end was trimmed by 4 bases and the J gene end by 10 bases; junction bases not matched to a gene: 5. The CDR3 loop spans 15 amino acids. Germline V lookup: CDR1 SNHLY, CDR2 FYNNEI. Using reference TRBV2 and TRBJ1-6 for the parts outside the CDR3, the full variable domain is EPEVTQTPSHQVTQMGQEVILRCVPISNHLYFYWYRQILGQKVEFLVSFYNNEISEKSEIFDDQFSVERPDGSNFTLKIRSTKLEDSAMYFCASSAGQGAWSPLHFGNGTRLTVT.

In this sample, this clonotype turned up many times. V is TRBV18 and J is TRBJ2-3; a weak D match, TRBD1 (5 bases). The CDR3 is 15 amino acids. CDR1 KGHSH and CDR2 LQKENI come from the germline V gene. V was cut by 1 base and J by 4 bases, with 12 bases left in between. CDR3 nucleotides: TGTGCCAGCTCACCACGCGTCAGGGTTCCAGATACGCAGTATTTT. Its protein is CASSPRVRVPDTQYF.